This T cell receptor (beta chain) was identified during a study of cytomegalovirus exposure and HLA in healthy donors. Study details: Of all 400 or so donors who were genotyped, roughly 81% belonged to the Caucasian-associated ancestry cluster. Study results and caveats: Presence/absence comparisons presumed near-even sequencing depth among donors. Many donors carried some public TCRs, although rarity characterized most TCR sequences. In terms of immune exposure information, only CMV serostatus was available.

With regard to this clone: Its antigen is unidentified.

There are 15 residues in the CDR3. The germline V and J ends were trimmed by 2 bases and 1 base, with 6 bases remaining between them. Germline V gene sequence: CDR1 MDHEN, CDR2 SYDVKM. Both 60 Vbeta primers and 13 Jbeta primers went into the PCR. This table comes from immunoSEQ multiplex PCR, and its TCRdb copy is limited to in-frame clones, with some not included. The sample has around 130,000 clones, around 84% seen once. The sequenced sample consisted of PBMCs. This clonotype originated in a woman younger than 35 in good health and CMV-seropositive. The chain recombines TRBV28 with TRBJ2-6; D remains ambiguous. The CDR3 DNA follows: TGTGCCAGCAGTTTACAGGAATCTGGGGCCAACGTCCTGACTTTC. Amino acid sequence: CASSLQESGANVLTF.